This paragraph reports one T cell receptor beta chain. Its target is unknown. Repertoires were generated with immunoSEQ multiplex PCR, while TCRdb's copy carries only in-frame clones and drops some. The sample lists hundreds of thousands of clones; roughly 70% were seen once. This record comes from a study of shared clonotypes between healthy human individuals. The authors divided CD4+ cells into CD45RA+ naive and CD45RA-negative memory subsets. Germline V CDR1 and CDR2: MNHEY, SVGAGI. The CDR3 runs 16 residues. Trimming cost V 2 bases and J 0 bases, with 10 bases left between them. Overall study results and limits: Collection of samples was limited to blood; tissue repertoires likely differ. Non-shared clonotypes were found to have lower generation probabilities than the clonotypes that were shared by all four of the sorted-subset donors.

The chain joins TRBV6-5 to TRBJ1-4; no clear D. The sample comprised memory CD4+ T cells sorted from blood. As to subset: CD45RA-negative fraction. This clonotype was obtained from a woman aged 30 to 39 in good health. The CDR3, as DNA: TGTGCCAGCAGTTACAAGGCTGCCGCAACTAATGAAAAACTGTTTTTT. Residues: CASSYKAAATNEKLFF.